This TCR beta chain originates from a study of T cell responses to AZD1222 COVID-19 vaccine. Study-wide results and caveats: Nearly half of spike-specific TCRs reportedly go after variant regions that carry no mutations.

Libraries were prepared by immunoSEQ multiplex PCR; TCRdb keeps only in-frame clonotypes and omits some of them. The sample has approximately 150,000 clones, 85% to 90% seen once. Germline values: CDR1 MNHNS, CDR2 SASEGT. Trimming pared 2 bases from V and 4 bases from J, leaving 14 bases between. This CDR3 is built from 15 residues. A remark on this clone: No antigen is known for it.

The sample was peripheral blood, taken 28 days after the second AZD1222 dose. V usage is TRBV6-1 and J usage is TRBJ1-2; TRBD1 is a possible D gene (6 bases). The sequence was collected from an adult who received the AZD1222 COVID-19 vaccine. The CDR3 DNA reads TGTGCCAGCAGTGAAACCACAGGGACTAGCTATGGCTACACCTTC. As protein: CASSETTGTSYGYTF.